The 23 T cell receptor beta chains given below trace back to one sample, sequenced in a study of identical twins. MiXCR, applied by TCRdb to the 5' RACE reads, yields one record per CDR3 protein. The repertoire holds roughly 1.6 million distinct CDR3 sequences, with more than 30% as singletons. The specimen sequenced was cord blood. The receptor source for this set is a newborn girl in good health.

V gene TRBV12-3 or TRBV12-4 combines with J gene TRBJ2-3; 7 nucleotides match TRBD2. J lost 8 bases, V lost 1 base, and 9 bases had no gene match. The CDR3 totals 15 residues. In DNA form, the CDR3 reads TGTGCCAGCAGTTTAGTTAGCGGGTACTCGGGTACGCAGTATTTT. Encoded protein: CASSLVSGYSGTQYF.

The gene calls are TRBV4-2 and TRBJ2-2; D gene unclear. The V gene lost 4 bases and the J gene lost 8 bases, with 17 bases spanning the gap. CDR1 is LGHNA, CDR2 YNFKEQ, per germline. This CDR3 is built from 15 residues. The CDR3 sequence: CASSLTLSSVGELFF. CDR3 DNA: TGTGCCAGCAGCCTCACACTCTCTAGTGTAGGGGAGCTGTTTTTT.

The chain combines TRBV4-1 with TRBJ1-4; 10 nucleotides match TRBD1. The length of the CDR3 is 15 residues. Germline V gives CDR1 MGHRA, CDR2 YSYEKL. V lost 0 bases and J lost 8; bases outside the gene matches: 3. CDR3 bases: TGCGCCAGCAGCCAAGAGGACAGGGGGGAGGAAAAACTGTTTTTT. The encoded protein is CASSQEDRGEEKLFF.

DNA for the CDR3: TGTGCCAGCAGTTTCTTGGGTCGTAGCGGGAGGGCCAATGAGCAGTACTTC. It encodes CASSFLGRSGRANEQYF. The chain recombines TRBV28 with TRBJ2-5, with 11 bases that match TRBD2. Germline V gene lookup returns CDR1 MDHEN and CDR2 SYDVKM. V dropped 3 bases and J dropped 11; count of bases not matched to a gene: 17. This CDR3 is 17 amino acids long.

V gene TRBV11-2 combines with J gene TRBJ2-4; D might be TRBD1 or TRBD2, each matching 6 bases. The J call is doubtful: the DNA matches TRBJ2-7 better. The CDR3 length is 16 residues. In germline, CDR1 is SGHAT, CDR2 FQNNGV. The DNA for the CDR3 is TGTGCCAGCAGCTCTCTAAGGGGGGAGAATCCGTACGAGCAGTACTTC. Translating it yields CASSSLRGENPYEQYF.

This sequence joins TRBV12-3 or TRBV12-4 and TRBJ2-1; tentative D call: TRBD1 (6 bases). The CDR3 spans 15 residues. Between the trimmed V and J ends, which lost 4 bases and 4 bases, there was a span of 14 bases. The CDR3 loop reads CASSSNGGPYNEQFF. The CDR3 coding sequence is TGTGCCAGCAGTTCAAATGGGGGCCCGTACAATGAGCAGTTCTTC.

This clonotype occurred a few times. The rearrangement joins TRBV25-1 to TRBJ1-2, with TRBD1 as a possible D gene (5 bases). The CDR3 runs 14 residues. The germline gives CDR1 MGHDK, CDR2 SYGVNS. V lost 8 bases and J lost 12, with 25 bases in between. CDR3 sequence (DNA): TGTGCCAGCTCATTAGGTCATGAGGTTGGGGCCCACACCTTC. Protein: CASSLGHEVGAHTF.

This chain connects TRBV10-3 to TRBJ1-5, with 7 bases aligning to TRBD1. The V and J ends lost 4 bases and 7 bases, in that order; junction bases with no gene match: 7. Germline assignment: CDR1 ENHRY and CDR2 SYGVKD. CDR3 length: 14 amino acids. As DNA, the CDR3 is TGTGCCATCAGTGTGCCCACAGGGGAACAGCCCCAGCATTTT. Its translation: CAISVPTGEQPQHF.

The rearrangement links TRBV27 to TRBJ1-1; D may be TRBD1 (5 bases). V was trimmed by 3 bases and J by 3 bases, leaving 14 bases between them. CDR3 length: 15 residues. Germline V lookup: CDR1 MNHEY, CDR2 SMNVEV (reference sequence). CDR3: CASSFGQGGHTEAFF. CDR3 bases: TGTGCCAGCAGTTTTGGCCAGGGCGGGCACACTGAAGCTTTCTTT.

The chain has TRBV5-1 and TRBJ1-1; 8 bases align to TRBD1. The germline gives CDR1 SGHRS, CDR2 YFSETQ. Trimming removed 0 bases from V and 6 bases from J; junction bases left unmatched: 7. This CDR3 comprises 15 residues. The CDR3 DNA is TGCGCCAGCAGCTTGGCCAGACAGGGGATCCCTGAAGCTTTCTTT. This sequence encodes CASSLARQGIPEAFF.

In its sample, this clonotype was seen a few times. J is TRBJ2-4 and V is TRBV28, with TRBD2 identical over 13 bases. This CDR3 comprises 17 residues. The ends lost 10 bases at V and 0 bases at J; junction bases unmatched: 9. The germline V gene encodes CDR1 MDHEN and CDR2 SYDVKM. The CDR3 here is CATRTSGGLIAKNIQYF. The CDR3 DNA reads as TGTGCCACTCGGACTAGCGGGGGCCTAATAGCCAAAAACATTCAGTACTTC.

This clonotype was recorded many times. The chain has TRBV29-1 and TRBJ2-7; no clear D. V was pared by 5 bases and J by 2 bases, with 10 bases between. The CDR3 spans 12 residues. The germline CDR1 and CDR2 sequences are SQVTM and ANQGSEA. The chain's CDR3 is CSVFLEPYEQYF. In DNA, the CDR3 is TGCAGCGTTTTCCTGGAACCCTACGAGCAGTACTTC.

The table lists this clonotype with a count of one. This chain uses TRBV20-1 with TRBJ2-7, with a possible D match to TRBD2 (5 bases). With 6 bases removed from V and 7 bases from J, the gap between germline ends came to 25 bases. This CDR3 has 15 residues. CDR1 is DFQATT and CDR2 is SNEGSKA in the germline V gene (reference sequence). CDR3 nucleotide sequence: TGCAGTGCCCACTTTTTCGGACTCCCCTACAATGAGCAGTACTTC. It encodes CSAHFFGLPYNEQYF.

The J gene is TRBJ2-3, the V gene TRBV20-1, with 12 bases identical to TRBD1. Germline values: CDR1 DFQATT, CDR2 SNEGSKA (reference sequence). The ends lost 3 bases at V and 2 bases at J; junction bases unmatched: 3. The CDR3 is 15 residues long. CDR3 sequence: CSARPGQGATDTQYF. The CDR3 bases are TGCAGTGCTAGGCCGGGACAGGGGGCCACAGATACGCAGTATTTT.

A few counts support this clonotype. The rearrangement joins TRBV2 to TRBJ1-4, with D possibly matching TRBD1 (5 bases). The CDR3 totals 14 residues. V lost 5 bases, J lost 8 bases, and 15 bases lay in between. CDR1 is SNHLY and CDR2 is FYNNEI in the germline V gene. The CDR3 DNA reads as TGTGCCAGCAGTCCCTTACGCCGGGACGAAAAACTGTTTTTT. It encodes CASSPLRRDEKLFF.

The chain carries TRBV20-1 and TRBJ2-1; 14 bases agree with TRBD2. J lost 6 bases, V lost 3 bases, and 4 bases had no gene match. This CDR3 has 15 residues. Germline CDR1 DFQATT, CDR2 SNEGSKA (reference sequence). The CDR3 here is CSARPGTSGSNEQFF. The DNA for the CDR3 is TGCAGTGCTAGGCCCGGGACTAGCGGGAGCAATGAGCAGTTCTTC.

This clonotype has only a few counts. This sequence joins TRBV6-6 and TRBJ1-5; D unclear. Looked up from germline, CDR1 is MNHNY and CDR2 is SVGAGI (reference sequence). Trimming pared 10 bases from V and 2 bases from J, leaving 9 bases between. The CDR3 extends over 12 amino acids. CDR3 residues: CAKDSRNQPQHF. CDR3 sequence (DNA): TGTGCCAAGGACTCTCGCAATCAGCCCCAGCATTTT.

This clonotype was seen many times. The chain employs TRBV11-3 and TRBJ2-3; 8 bases align to TRBD2. Trimming at V came to 6 bases and at J to 3 bases, leaving 5 bases not matched to a gene. CDR1 SGHNT and CDR2 YENEEA come from the germline V gene. The CDR3 sequence is 14 residues long. The chain's CDR3 is CASSLSGETDTQYF. CDR3 nucleotide sequence: TGTGCCAGCAGTCTTAGCGGGGAGACAGATACGCAGTATTTT.

The chain joins TRBV2 to TRBJ2-3, with 8 bases matching TRBD2. V lost 1 base to trimming and J lost 2 bases; unmatched junction nucleotides: 5. This CDR3 has 16 amino acids. Germline V gene lookup returns CDR1 SNHLY and CDR2 FYNNEI. The CDR3 loop reads CASSEGGGYLTDTQYF. CDR3 nucleotides: TGTGCCAGCAGTGAAGGCGGGGGGTACCTCACAGATACGCAGTATTTT.

The chain recombines TRBV20-1 with TRBJ1-1; maybe TRBD1 (5 bases). V lost 5 bases and J 0 bases, leaving 13 bases between the germline ends. This CDR3 has 14 amino acids. CDR1 and CDR2 from the germline V gene are DFQATT and SNEGSKA (reference sequence). The CDR3 loop reads CSAEQGNMNTEAFF. CDR3 in DNA: TGCAGTGCTGAGCAGGGAAACATGAACACTGAAGCTTTCTTT.

This clonotype was picked up a small number of times. The chain employs TRBV29-1 and TRBJ2-3, with 9 bases identical to TRBD2. CDR1 SQVTM and CDR2 ANQGSEA come from the germline V gene. J gave up 5 bases and V 7 bases, and 13 bases lay outside the gene matches. The CDR3 length is 15 residues. The CDR3 is CSATFGAGGRDTQYF. The CDR3 bases are TGCAGCGCTACCTTCGGGGCGGGGGGGAGAGATACGCAGTATTTT.

This clonotype showed up just a few times. The gene calls are TRBV11-2 and TRBJ1-2; 12 bases are shared with TRBD1. The V gene's germline CDR1 is SGHAT and CDR2 FQNNGV. V shed 3 bases, J shed 2 bases, and the junction held 1 base outside the gene matches. The CDR3 loop spans 15 amino acids. The CDR3 DNA reads as TGTGCCAGCAGCTTTGGGACAGGGGGCAACTATGGCTACACCTTC. This codes for CASSFGTGGNYGYTF. Variable domain in full (rest from reference TRBV11-2 and TRBJ1-2): EAGVAQSPRYKIIEKRQSVAFWCNPISGHATLYWYQQILGQGPKLLIQFQNNGVVDDSQLPKDRFSAERLKGVDSTLKIQPAKLEDSAVYLCASSFGTGGNYGYTFGSGTRLTVV.

The CDR3 nucleotides are TGTGCCAGCAGCCAAGTGACTAGCGGGACCTCCTACAATGAGCAGTTCTTC. Encoded protein: CASSQVTSGTSYNEQFF. The V and J genes are TRBV3-1 and TRBJ2-1; 11 bases are a match to TRBD2. V lost 1 base to trimming and J lost 0 bases; unmatched junction nucleotides: 2. Germline V gene lookup returns CDR1 LGHDT and CDR2 YNNKEL (reference sequence). There are 17 residues in the CDR3.